A selection of T cell receptor beta chains follows, all from one sample in a study of blood T cell repertoires in COVID-19. Repertoires were generated with immunoSEQ multiplex PCR, while TCRdb's copy carries only in-frame clones and drops some. Of around 290,000 clones in the sample, 75% to 95% were seen once. The sample comprised PBMCs or T cells enriched from blood (not recorded which). Receptor source: a woman aged 25 to 45 who had recovered from COVID-19. The CDR3 runs from the conserved cysteine through the conserved F or W. The D gene is left open where the match is weak. Clone size, where shown, is once, few, many, or a class for clones that have expanded.

j_gene: TRBJ2-7
abundance: -
v_gene: TRBV6-2/TRBV6-3
d_gene: TRBD2
CDR3nt: TGTGCCAGCAGTTACTCTGGGCGGGAGAACTTC
CDR3aa: CASSYSGRENF

j_gene: TRBJ2-2
abundance: -
v_gene: TRBV30
d_gene: -
CDR3nt: TGTGCCTGGATGTTGACGGCGGGACTCACCGGGGAGCTGTTTTTT
CDR3aa: CAWMLTAGLTGELFF

j_gene: TRBJ2-7
abundance: once
v_gene: TRBV7-9
d_gene: TRBD2
CDR3nt: TGTGCCAGCAGCTTAGGGGTTAGCGGGGTCTCCTACGAGCAGTACTTC
CDR3aa: CASSLGVSGVSYEQYF

j_gene: TRBJ1-2
abundance: -
v_gene: TRBV28
d_gene: TRBD1
CDR3nt: TGTGCCAGCAGTCGGGACAGGGGTATCTATGGCTACACCTTC
CDR3aa: CASSRDRGIYGYTF

j_gene: TRBJ1-2
abundance: -
v_gene: TRBV6-1
d_gene: TRBD1
CDR3nt: TGTGCCAGCAGTGAAGAAGACAGGGGGAACTATGGCTACACCTTC
CDR3aa: CASSEEDRGNYGYTF

j_gene: TRBJ2-3
abundance: few
v_gene: TRBV11-2
d_gene: -
CDR3nt: TGTGCCAGCAGCTTAGCCCAGAAAGATACGCAGTATTTT
CDR3aa: CASSLAQKDTQYF

j_gene: TRBJ1-2
abundance: -
v_gene: TRBV5-4
d_gene: TRBD1
CDR3nt: TGTGCCAGCAGCTTGGGGGAATTTGGGACAGGGTCAGACTATGGCTACACCTTC
CDR3aa: CASSLGEFGTGSDYGYTF

j_gene: TRBJ2-5
abundance: -
v_gene: TRBV5-6
d_gene: -
CDR3nt: TGTGCCAGCAGTACCCAGGGATACCAAGAGACCCAGTACTTC
CDR3aa: CASSTQGYQETQYF

j_gene: TRBJ1-4
abundance: -
v_gene: TRBV6-5
d_gene: TRBD1
CDR3nt: TGTGCCAGCAGCCCGACAGGGAGTAATGAAAAACTGTTTTTT
CDR3aa: CASSPTGSNEKLFF

j_gene: TRBJ1-6
abundance: -
v_gene: TRBV4-2
d_gene: TRBD1
CDR3nt: TGTGCCAGCAGCCAAAAGCCGACAGGGGATTCACCCCTCCACTTT
CDR3aa: CASSQKPTGDSPLHF

j_gene: TRBJ1-6
abundance: -
v_gene: TRBV7-2
d_gene: TRBD1
CDR3nt: TGTGCCAGCAGCTTCGACAGGGAAGGTTCACCCCTCCACTTT
CDR3aa: CASSFDREGSPLHF

j_gene: TRBJ2-5
abundance: -
v_gene: TRBV6-1
d_gene: -
CDR3nt: TGTGCCAGCAGTGATAGGGGGGCGCGGGGGGAGACCCAGTACTTC
CDR3aa: CASSDRGARGETQYF

j_gene: TRBJ1-6
abundance: -
v_gene: TRBV7-2
d_gene: -
CDR3nt: TGTGCCAGCAGCTTAGACTTAGATAATAATTCACCCCTCCACTTT
CDR3aa: CASSLDLDNNSPLHF

j_gene: TRBJ1-2
abundance: -
v_gene: TRBV30
d_gene: TRBD1
CDR3nt: TGTGCCTGGAGTGTACGGCAGGGGGATGGCTACACCTTC
CDR3aa: CAWSVRQGDGYTF

j_gene: TRBJ2-5
abundance: -
v_gene: TRBV9
d_gene: -
CDR3nt: TGTGCCAGCAGCGTAGCGGAGAGGACACGAGAGACCCAGTACTTC
CDR3aa: CASSVAERTRETQYF

j_gene: TRBJ2-2
abundance: -
v_gene: TRBV6-4
d_gene: -
CDR3nt: TGTGCCAGCAGTGAGCTAGGGGGTAACACCGGGGAGCTGTTTTTT
CDR3aa: CASSELGGNTGELFF

j_gene: TRBJ1-4
abundance: -
v_gene: TRBV28
d_gene: -
CDR3nt: TGTGCCAGCAGTTTATTTACCGCCGGGACAACTAATGAAAAACTGTTTTTT
CDR3aa: CASSLFTAGTTNEKLFF

j_gene: TRBJ1-5
abundance: -
v_gene: TRBV15
d_gene: -
CDR3nt: TGTGCCACCAGCCCCCAGCGCGTACTAAGCAATCAGCCCCAGCATTTT
CDR3aa: CATSPQRVLSNQPQHF

j_gene: TRBJ1-2
abundance: -
v_gene: TRBV19
d_gene: TRBD1
CDR3nt: TGTGCCAGTAGTATAGGGGACAGGGGAAGTGGCTACACCTTC
CDR3aa: CASSIGDRGSGYTF